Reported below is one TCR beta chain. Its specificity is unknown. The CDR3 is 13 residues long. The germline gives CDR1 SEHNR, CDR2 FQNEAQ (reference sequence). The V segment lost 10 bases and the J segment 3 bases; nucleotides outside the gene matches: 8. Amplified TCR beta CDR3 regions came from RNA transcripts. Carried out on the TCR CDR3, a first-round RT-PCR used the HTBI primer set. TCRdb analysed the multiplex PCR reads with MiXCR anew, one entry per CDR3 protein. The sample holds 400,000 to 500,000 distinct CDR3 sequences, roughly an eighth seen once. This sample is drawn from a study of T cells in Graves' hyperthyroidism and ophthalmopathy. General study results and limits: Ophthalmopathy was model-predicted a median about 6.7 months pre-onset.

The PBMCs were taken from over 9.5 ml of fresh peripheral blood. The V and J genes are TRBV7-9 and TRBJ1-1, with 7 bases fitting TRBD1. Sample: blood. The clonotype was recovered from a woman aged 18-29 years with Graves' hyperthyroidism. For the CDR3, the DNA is TGTGCCACCCTGGGGACAGCGGACACTGAAGCTTTCTTT. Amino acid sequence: CATLGTADTEAFF.